What follows are 13 T cell receptor beta chains derived from one specimen sequenced in a study of blood T cells in healthy people across ages. Primed by a sample-barcoded 5' primer and a J-beta primer mix, a second PCR proceeded for 7 to 11 cycles. In TCRdb, the 5' RACE reads were re-called with MiXCR into one record per CDR3 protein. The sample yields hundreds of thousands of distinct CDR3 sequences, 44% seen once. Sequenced input: blood. The receptors stem from a man aged 55-75 years in good health.

The gene calls are TRBV6-2 or TRBV6-3 and TRBJ2-3; 11 nucleotides agree with TRBD2. CDR3 length equals 16 residues. Germline loops: CDR1 MNHEY, CDR2 SVGEGT. The V gene end was trimmed by 3 bases and the J gene end by 2 bases; junction bases not matched to a gene: 4. Here the CDR3 DNA reads TGTGCCAGCAGTTATGGGACTAGCGGAGACACAGATACGCAGTATTTT. It yields the protein CASSYGTSGDTDTQYF.

The chain is built from TRBV28 and TRBJ2-1; D not resolved. The CDR3 loop spans 14 amino acids. Germline V CDR1 and CDR2: MDHEN, SYDVKM. Trimming left V 6 bases short and J 4 bases short, with 13 bases between. This CDR3 is CASRSPNIYNEQFF. The CDR3 DNA follows: TGTGCCAGCAGATCTCCGAACATTTACAATGAGCAGTTCTTC.

CDR3 nucleotides: TGCGCCAGCAGCTTTGACAGGCGAGGGACCCAGTACTTC. This encodes CASSFDRRGTQYF. V is TRBV5-1 and J is TRBJ2-7; weak D call: TRBD1 (6 bases). The J call is uncertain, as TRBJ2-5 better fits the DNA end. CDR1 and CDR2 (germline): SGHRS, YFSETQ. The CDR3 spans 13 residues.

This clonotype turned up a few times. The V gene is TRBV5-1, the J gene TRBJ2-1; D gene unclear. The J call may be wrong; the DNA end is better matched by TRBJ2-7. CDR1 is SGHRS, CDR2 YFSETQ, per germline. The CDR3 is 15 amino acids. CDR3 bases: TGCGCCAGCAGCTTGCTTGTGAGCTCCTACAATGAGCAGTACTTC. Protein product: CASSLLVSSYNEQYF.

This chain uses TRBV2 with TRBJ2-5; possibly TRBD2 for D (6 bases). The V end lost 0 bases, the J end lost 5 bases, and 13 bases lay between the germline ends. In germline, CDR1 is SNHLY, CDR2 FYNNEI. The CDR3 length is 15 residues. The CDR3 DNA is TGTGCCAGCAGTGAAGCGCTAACAGCGGGTGAGACCCAGTACTTC. This gives the protein CASSEALTAGETQYF. Filled out from reference TRBV2 and TRBJ2-5, the complete variable domain reads EPEVTQTPSHQVTQMGQEVILRCVPISNHLYFYWYRQILGQKVEFLVSFYNNEISEKSEIFDDQFSVERPDGSNFTLKIRSTKLEDSAMYFCASSEALTAGETQYFGPGTRLLVL.

The V call is TRBV7-6, the J call TRBJ2-1; D is tentatively TRBD1 or TRBD2 (5 bases each). The V gene lost 5 bases and the J gene lost 13 bases, with 15 bases spanning the gap. CDR3 length equals 12 residues. Germline V gene lookup returns CDR1 SGHVS and CDR2 FNYEAQ. This chain's CDR3 is CASSPGVGTQFF. CDR3 DNA: TGTGCCAGCAGCCCCGGGGTTGGGACCCAGTTCTTC.

The chain uses TRBV7-9 and TRBJ2-3; 7 nucleotides match TRBD2. CDR3 length: 16 residues. J lost 9 bases, V lost 5 bases, and 17 bases had no gene match. Germline CDR1 is SEHNR and CDR2 is FQNEAQ (reference sequence). For the CDR3, the DNA is TGTGCCAGCAGCCCCCGGGGGGAGCCTTTTAGAGACACGCAGTATTTT. Residues: CASSPRGEPFRDTQYF.

About this clonotype itself: An end of the junction does not agree with germline; a read error may underlie this. The J gene is TRBJ2-7, the V gene TRBV20-1; D remains ambiguous. This CDR3 has 12 amino acids. CDR1 is DFQATT, CDR2 SNEGSKA, per germline (reference sequence). CDR3 coding DNA: TGCAATGCTAGGTACAACTCCTACGAGCAGTACTTC. Protein sequence: CNARYNSYEQYF.

This clonotype occurred a few times. Sequence at one end of the junction differs from germline and may be a read error. V and J are TRBV7-7 and TRBJ2-7, with D possibly matching TRBD2 (5 bases). This CDR3 comprises 18 residues. The germline V gene has CDR1 SSHAT and CDR2 FNYEAQ (reference sequence). As DNA, the CDR3 is TGTGCTAGCAGCTTAGCGCTAGCTTCCCGACGGAGCTCCTACGAGCAGTACTTC. It encodes CASSLALASRRSSYEQYF.

The rearrangement links TRBV2 to TRBJ1-2; unclear D gene. The CDR3 runs to 18 residues. Germline assignment: CDR1 SNHLY and CDR2 FYNNEI. V was cut by 0 bases and J by 4 bases, with 21 bases left in between. The CDR3 is CASSEAPEPGRWSYGYTF. The CDR3 region has the DNA TGTGCCAGCAGTGAAGCTCCGGAACCGGGCCGCTGGAGCTATGGCTACACCTTC.

This chain links TRBV27 with TRBJ2-5, with D possibly TRBD1 on 6 matching bases. Looked up from germline, CDR1 is MNHEY and CDR2 is SMNVEV (reference sequence). V gave up 6 bases and J gave up 11 bases, with 31 bases separating them. The CDR3 spans 17 residues. The CDR3 DNA reads TGTGCCAGCAGCGTTGGGGCCGGCCAGAGGGACATCAATGAGCAGTACTTC. Translating gives CASSVGAGQRDINEQYF.

This chain joins TRBV30 and TRBJ2-7; D may be TRBD1 (10 bases). There are 19 residues in the CDR3. With 2 bases removed from V and 3 bases from J, the gap between germline ends came to 29 bases. Germline CDR1 GTSNPN, CDR2 SVGIG (reference sequence). The DNA of the CDR3 is TGTGCCTGGAGTAGAATCCGGGACAGGGGTGCGGGGGGGTACTACGAGCAGTACTTC. It translates to CAWSRIRDRGAGGYYEQYF.

The V and J genes are TRBV20-1 and TRBJ2-5; D gene unclear. The CDR3 is 13 residues long. V was trimmed by 3 bases and J by 2 bases, leaving 10 bases between them. CDR1 DFQATT and CDR2 SNEGSKA come from the germline V gene (reference sequence). CDR3 in DNA: TGCAGTGCTAGCACGCAGTCACAAGAGACCCAGTACTTC. Translating it yields CSASTQSQETQYF.